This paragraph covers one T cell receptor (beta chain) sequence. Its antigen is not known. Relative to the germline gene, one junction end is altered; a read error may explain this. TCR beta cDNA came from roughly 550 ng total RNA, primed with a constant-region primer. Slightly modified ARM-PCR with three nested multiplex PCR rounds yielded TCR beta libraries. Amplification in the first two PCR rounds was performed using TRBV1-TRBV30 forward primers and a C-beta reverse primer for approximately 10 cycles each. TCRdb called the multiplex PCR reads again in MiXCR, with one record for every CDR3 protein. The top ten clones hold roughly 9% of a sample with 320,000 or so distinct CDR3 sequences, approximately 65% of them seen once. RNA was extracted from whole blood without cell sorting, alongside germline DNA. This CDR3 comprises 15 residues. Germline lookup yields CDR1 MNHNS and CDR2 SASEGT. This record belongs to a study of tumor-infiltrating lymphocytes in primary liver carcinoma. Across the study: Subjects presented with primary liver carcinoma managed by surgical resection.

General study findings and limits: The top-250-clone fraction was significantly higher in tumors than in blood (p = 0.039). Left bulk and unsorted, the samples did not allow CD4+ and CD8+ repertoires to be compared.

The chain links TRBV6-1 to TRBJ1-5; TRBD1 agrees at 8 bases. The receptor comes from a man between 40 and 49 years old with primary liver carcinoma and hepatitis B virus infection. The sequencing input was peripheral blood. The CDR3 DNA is TGTGCCAGCATAGAAGGACAGGGCCTAAATCAGCCCCGGCTTTTT. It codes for CASIEGQGLNQPRLF.